Listed below are T cell receptor beta chains from one sample, sequenced in a study of blood T cell repertoires in COVID-19. Method: immunoSEQ multiplex PCR; TCRdb's copy keeps in-frame clones and lacks some. The table has roughly 290,000 clones, approximately 87% seen once. The specimen sequenced was peripheral blood. These receptors were collected from a woman between 50 and 59 years old who had recovered from COVID-19. Each CDR3 is given with its conserved first and last residue. The D gene is left open where the match is weak. Size values are once, few and many counts, or a class for expanded clones, and some rows have none.

v_gene	abundance	d_gene	j_gene	CDR3nt	CDR3aa
TRBV19	-	-	TRBJ2-2	TGTGCCAGTGGACTAAGCAACACCGGGGAGCTGTTTTTT	CASGLSNTGELFF
TRBV28	once	TRBD1	TRBJ1-4	TGTGCCAGCAGGTTGGGACAGGGCTATGAAAAACTGTTTTTT	CASRLGQGYEKLFF
TRBV2	-	-	TRBJ1-5	TGTGCCAGCAGATCCCATCCGGGGTTCAATCAGCCCCAGCATTTT	CASRSHPGFNQPQHF
TRBV4-3	-	-	TRBJ1-5	TGCGCCAGCAGCCAAGATGCAGGGCCGGGCAATCAGCCCCAGCATTTT	CASSQDAGPGNQPQHF
TRBV7-9	once	-	TRBJ2-7	TGTGCCAGCAGCCCCCTTTCGGGAAACTACGAGCAGTACTTC	CASSPLSGNYEQYF
TRBV7-2	-	-	TRBJ1-1	TGTGCCTCTGCGGGGGGGCGGTTTGACACTGAAGCTTTCTTT	CASAGGRFDTEAFF
TRBV27	-	-	TRBJ2-7	TGTGCCATTCTCGGACAGTTTGCAGGTCCCTCCTACGAGCAGTACTTC	CAILGQFAGPSYEQYF
TRBV6-5	-	TRBD2	TRBJ2-2	TGTGCCAGCAGTTACTTAGCGGGGCGAGGCACCGGGGAGCTGTTTTTT	CASSYLAGRGTGELFF
TRBV11-2	-	TRBD1	TRBJ1-5	TGTGCCAGCAGCCAGGACAGGGAAAGACAGCCCCAGCATTTT	CASSQDRERQPQHF
TRBV5-4	-	-	TRBJ2-1	TGTGCCAGCAGCTTGGCGGGACACGTGGCTTTGGATGAGCAGTTCTTC	CASSLAGHVALDEQFF
TRBV5-5	-	TRBD1	TRBJ2-5	TGTGCCAGCAGCTTACAGGGACAGGCGGAGACCCAGTACTTC	CASSLQGQAETQYF
TRBV24-1	-	TRBD1	TRBJ1-5	TGTGCCACCAGTGACTCAGGGGGCAGGACCGATCAGCCCCAGCATTTT	CATSDSGGRTDQPQHF
TRBV6-2/TRBV6-3	-	-	TRBJ2-7	TGTGCCAGCAGTGGGCAGGTGGGCGAGCAGTACTTC	CASSGQVGEQYF
TRBV2	-	TRBD1	TRBJ2-3	TGTGCCAGCAGTGAAGTACAGGGGTACGATACGCAGTATTTT	CASSEVQGYDTQYF
TRBV30	-	TRBD2	TRBJ2-1	TGTGCCTGGACCACCGGGGGGAGCTCCTACAATGAGCAGTTCTTC	CAWTTGGSSYNEQFF
TRBV10-1	-	TRBD1	TRBJ2-3	TGCGCCAGCAGTGACCGGGGACAGGGCTTCACAGATACGCAGTATTTT	CASSDRGQGFTDTQYF
TRBV24-1	-	-	TRBJ1-5	TGTGCCACCAGTGGCCTAGGTCAGCCCCAGCATTTT	CATSGLGQPQHF
TRBV28	-	TRBD1	TRBJ1-5	TGTGCCAGCACGCAGGGGGACCAGCCCCAGCATTTT	CASTQGDQPQHF
TRBV27	-	TRBD1	TRBJ1-3	TGTGCCAGCAGTGTCGACAGGGTCGGAAACACCATATATTTT	CASSVDRVGNTIYF
TRBV7-9	-	TRBD2	TRBJ2-2	TGTGCCAGCAGCTACAAGGGACTAGCGGGGGGGCCGTACACCGGGGAGCTGTTTTTT	CASSYKGLAGGPYTGELFF
TRBV6-5	-	TRBD1	TRBJ1-1	TGTGCCAGCGAGACAGGGGATAAAAGGACTGAAGCTTTCTTT	CASETGDKRTEAFF
TRBV4-3	-	TRBD1	TRBJ2-7	TGCGCCAGCAGCTACACAGGGGTCTCCTACGAGCAGTACTTC	CASSYTGVSYEQYF
TRBV9	-	-	TRBJ2-7	TGTGCCAGCAGCGAGAGAGGGTTGTCGTACGAGCAGTACTTC	CASSERGLSYEQYF
TRBV15	-	-	TRBJ2-1	TGTGCCACCAGCCAAGGGGGGGGGTTTCCCCGGTACAATGAGCAGTTCTTC	CATSQGGGFPRYNEQFF
TRBV2	-	TRBD1	TRBJ2-7	TGTGCCAGCAGCGCGGACAGGGACGAGCAGTACTTC	CASSADRDEQYF
TRBV5-6	-	-	TRBJ2-1	TGTGCCAGCAGCTTGGCCGGTCACAATGAGCAGTTCTTC	CASSLAGHNEQFF
TRBV11-2	-	-	TRBJ2-2	TGTGCCAGCAGCTTAGACAGGACAACCGGGGAGCTGTTTTTT	CASSLDRTTGELFF
TRBV5-1	once	-	TRBJ2-1	TGCGCCAGCAGCTGGGCCGGGAGCTCCTACAATGAGCAGTTCTTC	CASSWAGSSYNEQFF
TRBV21-1	-	-	TRBJ2-5	TGTGCCAGCAGCAACGGTGCGGGACTAGCGGCCCAAGAGACCCAGTACTTC	CASSNGAGLAAQETQYF
TRBV12-3/TRBV12-4	-	-	TRBJ1-2	TGTGCCAGCAGTGAGGGAGGGCGCGGCTACACCTTC	CASSEGGRGYTF
TRBV28	-	-	TRBJ2-2	TGTGCCAGCCTAGTTAGAGGGACCGGGGAGCTGTTTTTT	CASLVRGTGELFF
TRBV28	-	TRBD1	TRBJ1-5	TGTGCCAGCCGGGGGGGGACAGGGGTTCAGCCCCAGCATTTT	CASRGGTGVQPQHF
TRBV19	-	TRBD1	TRBJ1-5	TGTGCCTCAGGACAGGGGGGCAATCAGCCCCAGCATTTT	CASGQGGNQPQHF
TRBV7-9	-	-	TRBJ2-1	TGTGCCAGCAGCTTATTTACAGATGAGCAGTTCTTC	CASSLFTDEQFF
TRBV6-5	-	TRBD1	TRBJ2-1	TGTGCCAGCAGAGAGGGGGACAGCTCCTACAATGAGCAGTTCTTC	CASREGDSSYNEQFF
TRBV4-3	-	TRBD1	TRBJ2-7	TGCGCCAGCAGCCAAGAGTTGTCAGGGGGCGGGTACGAGCAGTACTTC	CASSQELSGGGYEQYF
TRBV10-3	-	-	TRBJ1-4	TGTGCCATCAGCGTAAGCCGGGAAGCTAATGAAAAACTGTTTTTT	CAISVSREANEKLFF
TRBV6-4	-	-	TRBJ2-3	TGTGCCAGCAGTGACCGGGGGGCCGGAGATACGCAGTATTTT	CASSDRGAGDTQYF
TRBV7-8	-	TRBD2	TRBJ2-1	TGTGCCAGCAGCCGATCGGGGGGGTCGGCTAATGAGCAGTTCTTC	CASSRSGGSANEQFF
TRBV5-8	-	TRBD1	TRBJ2-2	TGTGCCAGCAGCTTGGGGGACAGTCCGAACACCGGGGAGCTGTTTTTT	CASSLGDSPNTGELFF
TRBV5-1	-	TRBD1	TRBJ2-7	TGCGCCAGCAGATCTCAGACAGGGGTCGGCTCCTACGAGCAGTACTTC	CASRSQTGVGSYEQYF